These 15 T cell receptor beta chains were all obtained from the same sample, sequenced in a study of control samples from healthy donors and cancer patients. Data came from immunoSEQ multiplex PCR; TCRdb stores just in-frame clones and leaves some out. The top ten clones hold about 4% of a sample with 150,000 or so clones, roughly 93% of them seen once. The sequenced sample consisted of blood. The receptors were sampled from a woman aged 60-70 years in good health.

The chain recombines TRBV4-3 with TRBJ2-7; TRBD1 is a possible D gene (7 bases). V dropped 10 bases and J dropped 7 bases, with 20 bases sitting between them. Germline values: CDR1 LGHNA, CDR2 YSLEER. The CDR3 covers 13 residues. The DNA for the CDR3 is TGCGCCACGAGTGACAGGGTCGCGGGGGAGCAGTACTTC. Its translation: CATSDRVAGEQYF.

The rearrangement uses TRBV7-2 and TRBJ2-3; D call uncertain. CDR1 is SGHTA, CDR2 FQGNSA, per germline. This CDR3 region has 15 residues. V shed 1 base and J shed 0 bases, with 8 bases lying between them. The CDR3 here is CASSLGNPSTDTQYF. The CDR3, as DNA: TGTGCCAGCAGCTTAGGGAATCCTAGCACAGATACGCAGTATTTT.

CDR3 amino acids: CASSHSQGAKIEQYF. The CDR3 DNA follows: TGTGCCAGCAGCCACTCACAGGGGGCTAAGATCGAGCAGTACTTC. This rearrangement joins TRBV3-1 (or the pseudogene TRBV3-2) to TRBJ2-7; 9 nucleotides line up with TRBD1. Germline-derived CDR1 and CDR2 are LGHDT and YNNKEL (reference sequence). The J segment lost 6 bases and the V segment lost 3 bases, leaving 9 bases of the junction unmatched. This CDR3 is 15 amino acids long.

This chain uses TRBV7-8 with TRBJ1-1, with 12 nucleotides matching TRBD1. The germline V gene has CDR1 SGHVS and CDR2 FQNEAQ. J lost 5 bases, V lost 5 bases, and 12 bases had no gene match. The CDR3 consists of 17 residues. Here the CDR3 DNA reads TGTGCCAGCAGCCACAAACTGGGACAGGGGGCACTTACTGAAGCTTTCTTT. Its protein product is CASSHKLGQGALTEAFF.

As concerns this clone: The junction departs from germline at one end; a sequencing error may be responsible. The chain joins TRBV7-7 to TRBJ2-1; unclear D gene. The CDR3 consists of 15 residues. CDR1 SSHAT and CDR2 FNYEAQ come from the germline V gene (reference sequence). The CDR3 region has the DNA TGTGCTAGCAGCCCCCGGCCCAGAAAGAGGAGTGAGCAGTTCTTC. It encodes CASSPRPRKRSEQFF.

The V call is TRBV19, the J call TRBJ1-1; D is unclear. This CDR3 comprises 12 residues. V was trimmed by 3 bases and J by 3 bases, leaving 5 bases between them. From germline, CDR1 is LNHDA and CDR2 SQIVND (reference sequence). In DNA, the CDR3 is TGTGCCAGTAGTATGTCCCACACTGAAGCTTTCTTT. This codes for CASSMSHTEAFF.

This rearrangement joins TRBV7-9 to TRBJ1-4; D not resolved. The germline V gene has CDR1 SEHNR and CDR2 FQNEAQ (reference sequence). CDR3 length: 13 residues. V shed 5 bases and J shed 5 bases, with 9 bases lying between them. The CDR3 is CASSPERNEKLFF. In DNA, the CDR3 is TGTGCCAGCAGCCCGGAAAGAAATGAAAAACTGTTTTTT.

The J gene is TRBJ1-4, the V gene TRBV13; the match to TRBD1 covers 10 bases. The CDR3 sequence is 15 residues long. V shed 2 bases, J shed 6 bases, and the junction held 3 bases outside the gene matches. Looked up from germline, CDR1 is PRHDT and CDR2 is FYEKMQ (reference sequence). The DNA for the CDR3 is TGTGCCAGCAGCTTAACCGGACAGGGGGATGAAAAACTGTTTTTT. Translated, it gives CASSLTGQGDEKLFF. Full variable domain (rest looked up from reference TRBV13 and TRBJ1-4): AAGVIQSPRHLIKEKRETATLKCYPIPRHDTVYWYQQGPGQDPQFLISFYEKMQSDKGSIPDRFSAQQFSDYHSELNMSSLELGDSALYFCASSLTGQGDEKLFFGSGTQLSVL.

This rearrangement joins TRBV19 to TRBJ2-5, with 8 positions matching TRBD2. The CDR3 has 15 residues. V was pared by 6 bases and J by 5 bases, with 11 bases of the junction left unmatched. Per germline, CDR1 LNHDA and CDR2 SQIVND (reference sequence). CDR3 protein: CASSQRFAGGETQYF. As DNA, the CDR3 is TGTGCCAGTAGCCAAAGATTCGCGGGGGGCGAGACCCAGTACTTC.

The chain uses TRBV5-1 and TRBJ1-1; TRBD1 aligns across 12 bases. CDR1 SGHRS and CDR2 YFSETQ come from the germline V gene. The CDR3 contains 15 residues. V gave up 5 bases and J gave up 4 bases; unmatched junction bases: 6. This chain's CDR3 is CASRVGTGGPTEAFF. In DNA, the CDR3 is TGCGCCAGCAGGGTAGGGACAGGGGGCCCCACTGAAGCTTTCTTT.

V usage is TRBV4-3 and J usage is TRBJ2-4; D not resolved. From germline, CDR1 is LGHNA and CDR2 YSLEER. This CDR3 contains 16 residues. V was clipped by 1 base and J by 0 bases, with 10 bases between them. The DNA for the CDR3 is TGCGCCAGCAGCCAAGTTGGGCTCTCAGCCAAAAACATTCAGTACTTC. This encodes CASSQVGLSAKNIQYF.

This chain connects TRBV7-8 to TRBJ1-1, with D possibly matching TRBD1 (6 bases). CDR1 is SGHVS, CDR2 FQNEAQ, per germline. This CDR3 comprises 16 residues. Trimming cost V 5 bases and J 4 bases, with 20 bases left between them. The CDR3 region has the DNA TGTGCCAGCAGCCCAGGGGTCTTAGGTTGGGGCACTGAAGCTTTCTTT. This codes for CASSPGVLGWGTEAFF. The entire variable domain, with the rest obtained from reference TRBV7-8 and TRBJ1-1, is as follows: GAGVSQSPRYKVAKRGQDVALRCDPISGHVSLFWYQQALGQGPEFLTYFQNEAQLDKSGLPSDRFFAERPEGSVSTLKIQRTQQEDSAVYLCASSPGVLGWGTEAFFGQGTRLTVV.

This chain links TRBV7-2 with TRBJ2-3; D is perhaps TRBD2 (6 bases). V shed 3 bases and J shed 2 bases, with 9 bases lying between them. Per the germline V gene, CDR1 is SGHTA and CDR2 is FQGNSA. This CDR3 spans 14 amino acids. CDR3 sequence: CASSFGGFTDTQYF. CDR3 sequence (DNA): TGTGCCAGCAGCTTCGGGGGTTTCACAGATACGCAGTATTTT.

The genes are TRBV25-1 and TRBJ1-6; 8 bases agree with TRBD1. V shed 1 base and J 10 bases; nucleotides not matched to a gene: 6. The CDR3 has 15 residues. CDR1 is MGHDK, CDR2 SYGVNS, per germline. CDR3 residues: CASSESPGGESPLHF. For the CDR3, the DNA is TGTGCCAGCAGTGAATCACCAGGGGGCGAATCACCCCTCCACTTT.

Turning to this clone: Other DNA sequences in the sample encode the same CDR3. The chain carries TRBV12-3 or TRBV12-4 and TRBJ1-5, with 7 bases lining up with TRBD1. Trimming at V came to 3 bases and at J to 4 bases, leaving 0 bases not matched to a gene. The CDR3 contains 13 residues. The CDR3 sequence: CASSFRGNQPQHF. In nucleotides, the CDR3 is TGTGCCAGCAGTTTCAGGGGGAATCAGCCCCAGCATTTT.